Presented here are 14 T cell receptor beta chains from one specimen sequenced in a study of blood T cells in healthy people across ages. A second PCR of 7 to 11 cycles used a sample-barcoded 5' primer and a J-beta primer mix. TCRdb itself ran the 5' RACE reads through MiXCR, one entry per CDR3 protein. Here the sample spans over 1,500,000 distinct CDR3 sequences, around 48% being singletons. Input material: blood. These TCRs come from a woman in her forties in good health.

As to this clonotype: A much larger clone differs from this one at a single base, so this may be a read error. The chain recombines TRBV20-1 with TRBJ2-1; D is ambiguous. The CDR3 is 14 residues long. The germline CDR1 and CDR2 sequences are DFQATT and SNEGSKA (reference sequence). This CDR3 reads CSVRESLAVDEQFF. CDR3 nucleotide sequence: TGCAGTGTTAGAGAGAGTCTCGCCGTCGATGAGCAGTTCTTC.

This clonotype was observed once. The chain uses TRBV4-2 and TRBJ1-5; 8 bases fit TRBD1. V trimming: 1 base; J trimming: 1 base; junction bases outside the gene matches: 9. The CDR3 runs 18 residues. Germline V gene sequence: CDR1 LGHNA, CDR2 YNFKEQ. CDR3 in amino acids: CASSQGMAGGGSNQPQHF. Written as DNA, the CDR3 is TGTGCCAGCAGCCAAGGTATGGCAGGGGGCGGCAGCAATCAGCCCCAGCATTTT.

In the case of this clonotype: A junction boundary mismatches the germline segment, possibly from a read error. V gene TRBV20-1 combines with J gene TRBJ2-1; weak D call: TRBD1 (6 bases). CDR3 length: 14 amino acids. The germline V gene encodes CDR1 DFQATT and CDR2 SNEGSKA (reference sequence). In nucleotides, the CDR3 is TGCAGTGCTGGAGACAGGATCTCCCACAATGAGCAGTTCTTC. It yields the protein CSAGDRISHNEQFF.

For this clonotype: The junction shows a germline mismatch at one end, possibly a read error. J is TRBJ2-3 and V is TRBV6-2 or TRBV6-3, with TRBD2 identical over 16 bases. CDR3 size: 22 residues. Germline V gene sequence: CDR1 MNHEY, CDR2 SVGEGT. The CDR3: CASGYCCTGLAGGRSRGDTQYF. For the CDR3, the DNA is TGTGCCAGCGGTTACTGTTGCACGGGACTAGCGGGGGGGCGCTCCCGGGGCGATACGCAGTATTTT.

V usage is TRBV7-2 and J usage is TRBJ2-3, with 7 nucleotides matching TRBD2. Germline V gene sequence: CDR1 SGHTA, CDR2 FQGNSA. This CDR3 contains 15 residues. After removal of 5 bases from V and 4 bases from J, the junction contained 9 bases not matched to a gene. The CDR3 sequence is CASSTPPLAPDTQYF. CDR3 nucleotides: TGTGCCAGCAGCACACCCCCACTAGCGCCAGATACGCAGTATTTT.

In nucleotides, the CDR3 is TGTGCCAGCAACCGGGACCTAACATGGGAGACCCAGTACTTC. Its protein is CASNRDLTWETQYF. This chain joins TRBV6-6 and TRBJ2-5, with D possibly being TRBD1 or TRBD2 (5 bases each). Germline V lookup: CDR1 MNHNY, CDR2 SVGAGI (reference sequence). V was trimmed by 7 bases and J by 5 bases, leaving 17 bases between them. This CDR3 comprises 14 residues.

This clonotype was counted a few times. The chain uses TRBV4-1 and TRBJ1-4, with 9 bases aligning to TRBD1. Germline assignment: CDR1 MGHRA and CDR2 YSYEKL. The V and J ends lost 7 bases and 11 bases, in that order; junction bases with no gene match: 8. The CDR3 sequence is 13 residues long. The CDR3 DNA is TGCGCCAGCACTGGGACAGGGAGTCGGAAACTGTTTTTT. Residues: CASTGTGSRKLFF.

This clonotype showed up just a few times. This sequence joins TRBV20-1 and TRBJ2-3; D is undetermined. The CDR3 runs to 12 residues. Germline V gives CDR1 DFQATT, CDR2 SNEGSKA (reference sequence). Deletions cut 3 bases from V and 2 bases from J, with 6 bases between. The CDR3 DNA sequence: TGCAGTGCTAGCAGGCCCACAGATACGCAGTATTTT. It encodes CSASRPTDTQYF.

This clonotype has a single count. The chain recombines TRBV6-2 or TRBV6-3 with TRBJ2-1; 7 bases map to TRBD1. Germline V gene data show CDR1 as MNHEY and CDR2 as SVGEGT. CDR3 length equals 15 residues. Germline trimming cut 8 bases from V and 3 bases from J; bases unmatched to any gene: 10. The CDR3 coding sequence is TGTGCCAGCCGCCCGACGGGACAGAACTACAATGAGCAGTTCTTC. Protein: CASRPTGQNYNEQFF.

V gene TRBV15 combines with J gene TRBJ1-2, with unresolved D. The CDR3 has 13 residues. Germline V gives CDR1 LNHNV, CDR2 YYDKDF (reference sequence). The ends were cut back, 7 bases at V and 4 bases at J, with 13 bases in the middle. The CDR3 DNA follows: TGTGCCACCACGCCGGCCGGAGCCTATGGCTACACCTTC. Its protein product is CATTPAGAYGYTF.

The CDR3 nucleotides read TGTGCCAGCAGCCCCCCGACTAGCGGGGGGCACAATGAGCAGTTCTTC. It translates to CASSPPTSGGHNEQFF. This chain uses TRBV14 with TRBJ2-1, with TRBD2 matching 13 bases. The CDR3 extends over 16 amino acids. Trimming at V came to 4 bases and at J to 5 bases, leaving 5 bases not matched to a gene. Germline CDR1 is SGHDN and CDR2 is FVKESK.

In its sample, this clonotype was seen many times. The rearrangement joins TRBV7-9 to TRBJ2-3; no clear D. Germline lookup yields CDR1 SEHNR and CDR2 FQNEAQ (reference sequence). Deletions cut 4 bases from V and 1 base from J, with 6 bases between. This CDR3 is 13 amino acids long. CDR3 sequence: CASSSPGTDTQYF. The DNA of the CDR3 is TGTGCCAGCAGCTCCCCGGGCACAGATACGCAGTATTTT.

J is TRBJ1-6 and V is TRBV9; a possible D gene is TRBD1 (6 bases). Trimming stripped 0 bases from V and 7 bases from J, with 8 bases between. This CDR3 comprises 14 residues. Germline V gene data show CDR1 as SGDLS and CDR2 as YYNGEE. CDR3 coding DNA: TGTGCCAGCAGCGTAGACACAGGGAATTCACCCCTCCACTTT. It encodes CASSVDTGNSPLHF.

The chain couples TRBV9 to TRBJ2-1; the D gene is possibly TRBD2 (5 bases). V was pared by 0 bases and J by 8 bases, with 15 bases between. Germline assignment: CDR1 SGDLS and CDR2 YYNGEE. The length of the CDR3 is 15 residues. This chain's CDR3 is CASSVGPTGRDEQFF. CDR3 nucleotides: TGTGCCAGCAGCGTAGGACCGACTGGGCGGGATGAGCAGTTCTTC.